Included here is one T cell receptor beta chain sequence, with context. Its antigen is currently not known. No qualities accompany the bases; no much larger clone lies one base away. Taken from the germline V gene, the CDR1 and CDR2 loops are SGHDN and FVKESK. Relative to germline, V is 6 bases shorter and J is 8 bases shorter, with 8 bases between their ends. The cysteine opens and the phenylalanine closes a CDR3 of 12 amino acids. The retained sequence is limited to the CDR3, 36 bases, with the frame set at the first base. Single viable CD3+CD4+CD8-CD45RO+ cells were sorted as memory CD4+ T cells on a FACSAria II. CMV serostatus was determined using a Roche Elecsys assay that detects serum IgG against CMV pp150, pp28, p38 and p52. Once the samples were thawed, total CD4+ T cells were enriched through positive selection using CD4 magnetic microbeads. The samples came from a separate study whose specific focus was interrogating the CD4+ T cell memory repertoire. Peripheral blood mononuclear cells were isolated and cryopreserved according to standard operating procedures, and serum was kept at -80 degrees C. CD3-PerCP (BW264/56), CD4-APC (RPA-T4), CD45RO-PE (UCHT1) and CD8-Pacific Orange (3B5) antibodies were used for staining, and non-viable cells were excluded with Sytox blue.

The data belong to a study of memory CD4+ T cells and cytomegalovirus serostatus (dated by TCRdb to the late 2010s). About the full investigation: A total of about 33 healthy Belgian adults, of whom 9 were CMV seropositive and roughly 25 were CMV seronegative, were included in the cohort. To replicate a published TCR-based CMV serostatus classifier, the researchers sequenced the CD4+ memory TCRbeta repertoires of a Belgian cohort whose cytomegalovirus serostatus was known. The investigation overall reported the following: Only CD4+CD45RO+ memory cells were sequenced, in contrast to the original study, which included naive and memory CD4+ and CD8+ populations. CMV serostatus prediction reached a median bootstrapped AUC of 0.95 with the original framework and 0.85 to 0.91 with a US-trained random forest. Results were interpreted as suggesting that the CMV-associated TCR signature is largely present in the CD4+ memory repertoire. Of under 200 previously reported CMV-associated TCRbeta sequences, 55 to 75 appeared in the CD4+ memory repertoires, each in one to five individuals. On the Belgian cohort, the classifier based on the original framework reached a median bootstrapped AUC of roughly 0.96, with a 95% CI of 0.76-1.00.

Genomic DNA was extracted from sorted cells with the Quick-DNA Microprep Kit. Amplification of TCRbeta DNA was done with the immunoSEQ hsTCRbeta kit, following the protocol from the manufacturer. TCRbeta libraries were sequenced on an Illumina MiSeq instrument. As for the original processing: Following removal of out-of-frame sequences, 2.3 million or so distinct TCRbeta sequences were retained, with an average of roughly 71,000 per individual. Two values were used to score each individual: the count of 150 to 200 previously reported CMV-associated TCRbeta sequences and the total count of productive distinct TCRbeta sequences. A beta-binomial model was reimplemented in Python, and scikit-learn random forests with default parameters were trained on US cohort data. Classifier performance on the Belgian cohort was summarized as median AUC with percentile confidence intervals over 10,000 bootstrap iterations. In TCRdb, the immuneACCESS table is reduced to in-frame sequences with V and J assigned. These tables do not hold every clone; where another copy was compared, an unresolved V gene accounts for under half, and the others remain unexplained. V and J calls and clone size are as listed in that table; D and trimming were resolved from the DNA. The sample yields fewer than 40,000 clones; 70% to 85% were counted once. The top ten clonotypes cover less than 5.5% of the sample.

Sequencing used memory CD4+ T cells from blood. In this chain, TRBV14 is recombined with TRBJ1-6; a confident D gene designation cannot be given. The TCR sequence derives from an adult in good health and CMV-seropositive. The nucleotide sequence reads TGTGCCAGCAGTTGGGGAGATTCACCCCTCCACTTT. Translated, it gives CASSWGDSPLHF. With the rest looked up from the reference TRBV14 and TRBJ1-6 genes rather than sequenced, the full variable domain is EAGVTQFPSHSVIEKGQTVTLRCDPISGHDNLYWYRRVMGKEIKFLLHFVKESKQDESGMPNNRFLAERTGGTYSTLKVQPAELEDSGVYFCASSWGDSPLHFGNGTRLTVT.